Listed here are 10 T cell receptor beta chains from one sample, sequenced in a study of T cell responses to AZD1222 COVID-19 vaccine. Data came from immunoSEQ multiplex PCR; TCRdb stores just in-frame clones and leaves some out. The sample contains some 100,000 clones, nearly 95% of which appear only once. This material consisted of peripheral blood, taken on day 0 of AZD1222 vaccination. All receptors derive from an adult in good health.

CDR3 nucleotide sequence: TGTGCCAGCAGCCGCTATACGACAGGCAGTGAAGCTTTCTTT. Translation: CASSRYTTGSEAFF. The V call is TRBV28, the J call TRBJ1-1; maybe TRBD1 (6 bases). Trimming left V 6 bases short and J 7 bases short, with 18 bases between. CDR3 size: 14 residues. Germline assignment: CDR1 MDHEN and CDR2 SYDVKM.

The J gene is TRBJ1-6, the V gene TRBV6-1; no reliable D call. V was clipped by 0 bases and J by 4 bases, with 10 bases between them. The CDR3 is made up of 16 amino acids. From germline, CDR1 is MNHNS and CDR2 SASEGT. The CDR3 DNA sequence: TGTGCCAGCAGTGAAGCGCGGTCAGCATATAATTCACCCCTCCACTTT. Translated: CASSEARSAYNSPLHF.

The rearrangement uses TRBV10-3 and TRBJ1-5; D is perhaps TRBD1 (6 bases). CDR3 length: 16 residues. V was trimmed by 5 bases and J by 1 base, leaving 15 bases between them. From germline, CDR1 is ENHRY and CDR2 SYGVKD. The CDR3 protein is CAISSTQGLSNQPQHF. The CDR3, as DNA: TGTGCCATCAGTTCTACGCAGGGGTTGAGCAATCAGCCCCAGCATTTT.

The V call is TRBV29-1, the J call TRBJ1-1; 7 bases are a match to TRBD1. Germline V gene lookup returns CDR1 SQVTM and CDR2 ANQGSEA. The CDR3 has 13 amino acids. Trimming removed 7 bases from V and 7 bases from J; junction bases left unmatched: 12. The CDR3 DNA reads as TGCAGCGGCCACCCCATGGGGGACAGTGAAGCTTTCTTT. It encodes CSGHPMGDSEAFF.

This sequence joins TRBV7-9 and TRBJ2-1; unclear D gene. CDR1 is SEHNR and CDR2 is FQNEAQ in the germline V gene (reference sequence). The CDR3 length is 14 residues. V was shortened by 2 bases and J by 5 bases, with 10 bases between the two germline ends. This chain's CDR3 is CASSLLQENNEQFF. For the CDR3, the DNA is TGTGCCAGCAGCTTACTTCAGGAGAACAATGAGCAGTTCTTC.

The chain combines TRBV5-5 with TRBJ2-7, with 9 bases that match TRBD1. Germline V gene lookup returns CDR1 SGHKS and CDR2 YYEKEE (reference sequence). The J segment lost 5 bases and the V segment lost 4 bases, leaving 7 bases of the junction unmatched. This CDR3 has 14 residues. The CDR3: CASSPDRGSDEQYF. The CDR3, as DNA: TGTGCCAGCAGCCCGGACAGGGGATCGGACGAGCAGTACTTC. Drawing the rest from reference TRBV5-5 and TRBJ2-7, the complete variable domain is DAGVTQSPTHLIKTRGQQVTLRCSPISGHKSVSWYQQVLGQGPQFIFQYYEKEERGRGNFPDRFSARQFPNYSSELNVNALLLGDSALYLCASSPDRGSDEQYFGPGTRLTVT.

J is TRBJ1-5 and V is TRBV7-2, with D perhaps TRBD1 (6 bases). This CDR3 comprises 15 residues. CDR1 and CDR2 (germline): SGHTA, FQGNSA. The V end was cut by 4 bases, the J end by 5 bases, with 15 bases between. CDR3 region: CASSSTGGAYQPQHF. The DNA of the CDR3 is TGTGCCAGCAGCTCAACGGGGGGGGCATATCAGCCCCAGCATTTT.

This rearrangement joins TRBV7-9 to TRBJ2-5; 12 bases line up with TRBD2. Trimming cost V 5 bases and J 2 bases; bases outside gene matches: 6. Germline V lookup: CDR1 SEHNR, CDR2 FQNEAQ (reference sequence). CDR3 length: 16 residues. This CDR3 is CASSLGLAGKQETQYF. CDR3 DNA: TGTGCCAGCAGCCTCGGACTAGCGGGAAAACAAGAGACCCAGTACTTC.

The CDR3 bases are TGTGCCAGCACTTCCCGGGACAGGGTGTATAGGCAGTACTTC. As protein: CASTSRDRVYRQYF. V is TRBV6-5 and J is TRBJ2-7; 9 bases fit TRBD1. CDR1 and CDR2 from the germline V gene are MNHEY and SVGAGI. The CDR3 loop spans 14 amino acids. The V segment lost 7 bases and the J segment 9 bases; nucleotides outside the gene matches: 13.

This rearrangement joins TRBV7-6 to TRBJ1-3, with D possibly matching TRBD1 (6 bases). The V and J ends lost 5 bases and 4 bases respectively, with 18 bases between them. The germline V gene has CDR1 SGHVS and CDR2 FNYEAQ. The CDR3 has 16 residues. CDR3 nucleotide sequence: TGTGCCAGCAGCCCCACCGTCAGGACAGAAGGAAACACCATATATTTT. Protein sequence: CASSPTVRTEGNTIYF.